This paragraph reports one TCR beta chain. Relative to the germline gene, one junction end is altered; a read error may explain this. The entry originates in a study of blood T cell repertoires in COVID-19. Only in-frame clones appear in the TCRdb table, and some are missing; sequencing was by immunoSEQ multiplex PCR. The repertoire holds about 70,000 clones, with 88% as singletons. CDR1 and CDR2 (germline): SGHAT, FQNNGV. This CDR3 is built from 13 residues. The sequence derives from a human donor in a cohort sampled during active COVID-19. The material sequenced was peripheral blood. The chain combines TRBV11-2 with TRBJ2-7; the D is unclear. This CDR3 is CAGSLPSSYEQYF. The CDR3 DNA reads as TGTGCCGGCAGCTTACCTAGCTCCTACGAGCAGTACTTC.